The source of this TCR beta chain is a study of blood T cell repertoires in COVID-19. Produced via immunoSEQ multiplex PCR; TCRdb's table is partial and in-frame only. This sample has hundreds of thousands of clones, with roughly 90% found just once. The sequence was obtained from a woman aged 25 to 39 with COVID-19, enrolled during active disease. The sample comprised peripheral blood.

CDR3: CASSLGRTTDTQYF. In DNA, the CDR3 is TGTGCCAGCAGTTTAGGTAGAACCACAGATACGCAGTATTTT. The J gene is TRBJ2-3, the V gene TRBV27; D is ambiguous. Trimming cost V 2 bases and J 2 bases, with 8 bases left between them. From germline, CDR1 is MNHEY and CDR2 SMNVEV (reference sequence). CDR3 size: 14 residues.